Listed here are 14 T cell receptor beta chains from one sample, sequenced in a study of vaccination effects on CD4 cells after COVID-19. These TCRs are of unknown antigen specificity. Assay used: immunoSEQ multiplex PCR; TCRdb lists only in-frame clones, some missing. The sample includes 45,000 to 50,000 clones, more than 75% of them seen just once. Subsequent to a culture period of 10 to 11 days, CD4+ T cells were isolated. Sequencing was performed on CD4+ T cells from PBMCs cultured without peptide, taken before COVID-19 vaccination. All receptors derive from a human donor who had a prior SARS-CoV-2 infection.

J is TRBJ2-2 and V is TRBV18; D ambiguous. V shed 3 bases and J shed 9 bases, with 8 bases lying between them. Germline-derived CDR1 and CDR2 are KGHSH and LQKENI. CDR3 length equals 12 residues. CDR3 sequence (DNA): TGTGCCAGCTCACCCCCCCTCAGGGAGCTGTTTTTT. Translation gives CASSPPLRELFF.

The J gene is TRBJ1-1, the V gene TRBV3-1 (or the pseudogene TRBV3-2); no definite D call. The CDR3 runs 12 residues. V lost 1 base, J lost 4 bases, and 4 bases lay in between. Looked up from germline, CDR1 is LGHDT and CDR2 is YNNKEL (reference sequence). The CDR3 sequence is CASSQGRTEAFF. For the CDR3, the DNA is TGTGCCAGCAGCCAAGGTCGCACTGAAGCTTTCTTT.

The chain combines TRBV19 with TRBJ2-7; D not resolved. V was trimmed by 3 bases and J by 0 bases, leaving 12 bases between them. Per the germline V gene, CDR1 is LNHDA and CDR2 is SQIVND (reference sequence). The CDR3 runs 15 residues. The DNA for the CDR3 is TGTGCCAGTAGTATTATGGCCGTGGGCTCCTACGAGCAGTACTTC. Translated: CASSIMAVGSYEQYF.

The genes are TRBV2 and TRBJ1-4; D gene unclear. V dropped 5 bases and J dropped 5 bases, with 9 bases sitting between them. This CDR3 has 13 residues. Germline V lookup: CDR1 SNHLY, CDR2 FYNNEI. The CDR3 DNA is TGTGCCAGCAGTAGAACAGAAAATGAAAAACTGTTTTTT. Protein: CASSRTENEKLFF.

This rearrangement joins TRBV3-1 (or the pseudogene TRBV3-2) to TRBJ2-5, with D perhaps matching TRBD2 (6 bases). This CDR3 has 14 residues. The V gene lost 0 bases and the J gene lost 4 bases, with 9 bases spanning the gap. From germline, CDR1 is LGHDT and CDR2 YNNKEL (reference sequence). CDR3 sequence (DNA): TGTGCCAGCAGCCAAGATGCGGGGACAGAGACCCAGTACTTC. Its translation is CASSQDAGTETQYF.

This chain links TRBV3-1 (or the pseudogene TRBV3-2) with TRBJ1-1; no clear D gene. The CDR3 totals 11 residues. V shed 2 bases and J shed 8 bases, with 6 bases lying between them. Germline V gene data show CDR1 as LGHDT and CDR2 as YNNKEL (reference sequence). The CDR3, as DNA: TGTGCCAGCAGCCAATGGAGGGAAGCTTTCTTT. It codes for CASSQWREAFF.

V and J are TRBV20-1 and TRBJ2-1, with 7 bases identical to TRBD2. V lost 3 bases and J lost 2; bases outside the gene matches: 7. Germline V CDR1 and CDR2: DFQATT, SNEGSKA (reference sequence). CDR3 size: 15 residues. CDR3 residues: CSASLAARTYNEQFF. The CDR3 region has the DNA TGCAGTGCTAGTCTAGCGGCAAGAACCTACAATGAGCAGTTCTTC.

The count of this clone is one. The chain employs TRBV29-1 and TRBJ2-3; 8 positions agree with TRBD2. There are 15 residues in the CDR3. Germline assignment: CDR1 SQVTM and CDR2 ANQGSEA. Trimming cost V 7 bases and J 8 bases; bases outside gene matches: 17. As DNA, the CDR3 is TGCAGCGGCCGGTATACTAGCGGTCTCGTCGGTACGCAGTATTTT. Its translation: CSGRYTSGLVGTQYF.

The chain employs TRBV7-2 and TRBJ2-5; 12 bases fit TRBD2. The V and J ends lost 5 bases and 3 bases, in that order; junction bases with no gene match: 10. The CDR3 covers 17 residues. Germline V gene sequence: CDR1 SGHTA, CDR2 FQGNSA. The CDR3 sequence is CASSPHPSGRAEETQYF. The CDR3 DNA reads TGTGCCAGCAGCCCCCACCCTAGCGGGAGGGCCGAAGAGACCCAGTACTTC.

The chain links TRBV11-2 to TRBJ2-3; D gene unclear. This CDR3 comprises 12 residues. Per the germline V gene, CDR1 is SGHAT and CDR2 is FQNNGV. The germline V and J ends were trimmed by 1 base and 9 bases, with 8 bases remaining between them. The CDR3 region has the DNA TGTGCCAGCAGCTTAGCACAGCTCACGCAGTATTTT. Its translation: CASSLAQLTQYF.

The CDR3: CASSPWTGTANEQYF. CDR3 nucleotides: TGCGCCAGCAGCCCCTGGACAGGGACTGCGAACGAGCAGTACTTC. This chain links TRBV4-1 with TRBJ2-7; 8 nucleotides align to TRBD1. Looked up from germline, CDR1 is MGHRA and CDR2 is YSYEKL. The CDR3 sequence is 15 residues long. After removal of 4 bases from V and 5 bases from J, the junction contained 10 bases not matched to a gene.

This chain joins TRBV2 and TRBJ2-3; tentative D call: TRBD2 (5 bases). The V and J ends lost 5 bases and 4 bases respectively, with 13 bases between them. Germline CDR1 reads SNHLY; CDR2 reads FYNNEI. CDR3 size: 14 residues. CDR3 coding DNA: TGTGCCAGCAGTCAACTAGTACCGGCAGATACGCAGTATTTT. Its protein product is CASSQLVPADTQYF.

This rearrangement joins TRBV4-1 to TRBJ2-4; 11 bases map to TRBD2. CDR1 and CDR2 from the germline V gene are MGHRA and YSYEKL. Trimming cost V 4 bases and J 0 bases; bases outside gene matches: 8. The CDR3 runs to 18 residues. The CDR3 sequence: CASSLLAGAHLAKNIQYF. The CDR3 DNA sequence: TGCGCCAGCAGCCTACTAGCGGGGGCCCATCTAGCCAAAAACATTCAGTACTTC.

This chain connects TRBV20-1 to TRBJ2-5; D is perhaps TRBD1 or TRBD2 (5 bases each). Germline V gene data show CDR1 as DFQATT and CDR2 as SNEGSKA (reference sequence). V lost 6 bases, J lost 5 bases, and 10 bases lay in between. CDR3 length equals 11 residues. The CDR3 reads CSARGRETQYF. In DNA form, the CDR3 reads TGCAGTGCCCGGGGCAGGGAGACCCAGTACTTC.